These 10 T cell receptor beta chains were sequenced from one sample in a study of blood T cells in healthy people across ages. Sample-barcoded 5' priming and a J-beta primer mix drove a second PCR of about 7 to 12 cycles. Each CDR3 protein gets one entry after TCRdb re-called the 5' RACE reads with MiXCR. The table has approximately 600,000 distinct CDR3 sequences, under 65% seen once. Material: blood. The receptors come from a man aged 60 to 75 in good health.

This clonotype was seen just once. This sequence joins TRBV14 and TRBJ1-3, with D maybe TRBD1 (5 bases). CDR3 length equals 16 residues. Trimming shortened V by 3 bases and J by 0 bases, and 12 bases separated the two germline ends. The germline gives CDR1 SGHDN, CDR2 FVKESK. The CDR3 sequence is CASSQGLLSSGNTIYF. The CDR3 DNA is TGTGCCAGCAGCCAGGGACTCCTCAGCTCTGGAAACACCATATATTTT.

The chain carries TRBV20-1 and TRBJ2-6; D gene ambiguous. Germline V CDR1 and CDR2: DFQATT, SNEGSKA (reference sequence). The CDR3 runs 15 residues. The chain's CDR3 is CSASPQSSGANVLTF. DNA for the CDR3: TGCAGCGCCAGCCCACAAAGCTCTGGGGCCAACGTCCTGACTTTC.

On this clonotype itself: A read error may produce the germline difference seen at one junction end. J is TRBJ2-4 and V is TRBV7-9; 9 bases agree with TRBD1. CDR1 SEHNR and CDR2 FQNEAQ come from the germline V gene (reference sequence). The CDR3 consists of 19 residues. The CDR3 is CAGSRVKGQGSIAKNIQYF. In DNA form, the CDR3 reads TGTGCCGGCAGCCGGGTTAAGGGACAGGGCTCCATAGCCAAAAACATTCAGTACTTC.

The chain is built from TRBV6-2 or TRBV6-3 and TRBJ2-7, with D uncertain. Germline V gene data show CDR1 as MNHEY and CDR2 as SVGEGT. The CDR3 spans 11 residues. Trimming shortened V by 5 bases and J by 6 bases, and 8 bases separated the two germline ends. The CDR3 is CASSAASEQYF. The CDR3, as DNA: TGTGCCAGCAGTGCGGCTAGCGAGCAGTACTTC.

Comment on this clonotype: One end of the junction varies from germline; a read error may be responsible. The chain is built from TRBV7-8 and TRBJ2-5; 7 bases fit TRBD2. The germline V gene encodes CDR1 SGHVS and CDR2 FQNEAQ. CDR3 length: 16 amino acids. In nucleotides, the CDR3 is TGTGCCAGCAGCACAACCTCGGGGGGTCCCCAAGGGACCCAGTACTTC. It translates to CASSTTSGGPQGTQYF.

This clonotype occurred a few times. CDR3 DNA sequence: TGTGCCAGCAGAGCCGGGTCTGGGGCCAACGTCCTGACTTTC. Protein: CASRAGSGANVLTF. This chain uses TRBV6-1 with TRBJ2-6; no firm D call. Per the germline V gene, CDR1 is MNHNS and CDR2 is SASEGT. This CDR3 has 14 residues. The ends were cut back, 6 bases at V and 1 base at J, with 7 bases in the middle.

CDR3 sequence (DNA): TGTGCCAGCAGTTTATGGGAAGGGACAGGGGGCAGAGAGACCCAGTACTTC. Translated, it gives CASSLWEGTGGRETQYF. The chain uses TRBV28 and TRBJ2-7; 12 bases are shared with TRBD1. The end of the DNA fits TRBJ2-5 better, so the J call may be wrong. Germline CDR1 and CDR2: MDHEN and SYDVKM. CDR3 size: 17 residues.

This clonotype occurred a few times. V usage is TRBV3-1 and J usage is TRBJ2-1, with TRBD1 matching 10 bases. The CDR3 covers 14 residues. After removal of 8 bases from V and 7 bases from J, the junction contained 8 bases not matched to a gene. The germline V gene encodes CDR1 LGHDT and CDR2 YNNKEL (reference sequence). This CDR3 reads CASASRTGGNEQFF. DNA of the CDR3: TGTGCCAGCGCTTCTAGGACAGGGGGAAATGAGCAGTTCTTC.

V and J are TRBV7-2 and TRBJ2-3, with TRBD2 matching 7 bases. This CDR3 has 15 residues. V dropped 5 bases and J dropped 5; count of bases not matched to a gene: 10. Germline CDR1 reads SGHTA; CDR2 reads FQGNSA. DNA of the CDR3: TGTGCCAGCAGCACCAGGACCGGGGGGATAGATACGCAGTATTTT. It encodes CASSTRTGGIDTQYF.

This rearrangement joins TRBV28 to TRBJ1-4; 10 nucleotides line up with TRBD1. Germline loops: CDR1 MDHEN, CDR2 SYDVKM. The junction had 9 bases not matched to a gene; V was cut back by 6 bases and J by 8 bases. There are 15 residues in the CDR3. CDR3 bases: TGTGCCAGCAGCTTGCCGGGACAGGGGAGGGAAAAACTGTTTTTT. Translated, it gives CASSLPGQGREKLFF.